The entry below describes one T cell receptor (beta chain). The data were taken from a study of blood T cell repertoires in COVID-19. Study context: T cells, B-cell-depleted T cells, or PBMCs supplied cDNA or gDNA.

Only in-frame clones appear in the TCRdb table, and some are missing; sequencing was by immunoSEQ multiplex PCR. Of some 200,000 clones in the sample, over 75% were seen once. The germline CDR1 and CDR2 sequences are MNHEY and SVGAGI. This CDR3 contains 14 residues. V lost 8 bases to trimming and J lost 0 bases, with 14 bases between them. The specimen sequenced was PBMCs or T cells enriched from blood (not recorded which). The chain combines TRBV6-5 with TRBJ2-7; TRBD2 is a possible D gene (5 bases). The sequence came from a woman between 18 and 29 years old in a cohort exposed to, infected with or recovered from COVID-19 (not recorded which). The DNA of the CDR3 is TGTGCCAGCCGACCTGCGGGCGGCTCCTACGAGCAGTACTTC. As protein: CASRPAGGSYEQYF.